What follows are 10 T cell receptor beta chains derived from one specimen sequenced in a study of technical replicates of blood from a few donors. Sequenced by immunoSEQ multiplex PCR; TCRdb stores in-frame clones only, minus some. Of 95,000 to 100,000 clones in the sample, roughly 95% are singletons; the top ten hold approximately 0.2%. The sample taken for sequencing was T cells isolated from PBMCs. Receptor source: a human donor in good health.

The V and J genes are TRBV5-4 and TRBJ2-1; tentative D call: TRBD2 (5 bases). The CDR3 is 14 amino acids. The V and J ends lost 0 bases and 11 bases respectively, with 15 bases between them. Looked up from germline, CDR1 is SGHNT and CDR2 is YYREEE (reference sequence). This chain's CDR3 is CASSLAFSSMKQFF. In nucleotides, the CDR3 is TGTGCCAGCAGCTTGGCCTTCTCTAGCATGAAGCAGTTCTTC.

This rearrangement joins TRBV4-1 to TRBJ1-3; D unresolved. CDR1 is MGHRA and CDR2 is YSYEKL in the germline V gene. The germline V and J ends were trimmed by 4 bases and 4 bases, with 14 bases remaining between them. This CDR3 spans 15 amino acids. The CDR3: CASSPFGLVGNTIYF. The CDR3 bases are TGCGCCAGCAGCCCATTCGGGTTAGTCGGAAACACCATATATTTT.

The V call is TRBV2, the J call TRBJ2-5; 10 bases are shared with TRBD1. J gave up 1 base and V 9 bases, and 8 bases lay outside the gene matches. Germline V gene lookup returns CDR1 SNHLY and CDR2 FYNNEI. This CDR3 comprises 15 residues. The CDR3 nucleotides are TGTGCCAGTGGTCGGGACAGGGGTCGCCAAGAGACCCAGTACTTC. Protein product: CASGRDRGRQETQYF.

The rearrangement uses TRBV6-5 and TRBJ1-1, with TRBD1 identical over 8 bases. The CDR3 extends over 14 amino acids. V gave up 1 base and J gave up 6 bases; unmatched junction bases: 4. Per the germline V gene, CDR1 is MNHEY and CDR2 is SVGAGI. CDR3 in amino acids: CASSYFQGQAEAFF. In DNA, the CDR3 is TGTGCCAGCAGTTACTTCCAGGGACAGGCTGAAGCTTTCTTT.

This clone was detected only once. The chain uses TRBV27 and TRBJ2-7, with 7 bases matching TRBD1. V dropped 2 bases and J dropped 3; count of bases not matched to a gene: 1. CDR3 length equals 13 residues. CDR1 is MNHEY, CDR2 SMNVEV, per germline (reference sequence). CDR3 in DNA: TGTGCCAGCAGTTTACCAGGGGGCTACGAGCAGTACTTC. This sequence encodes CASSLPGGYEQYF.

J is TRBJ1-2 and V is TRBV29-1; 7 bases are a match to TRBD1. The J segment lost 10 bases and the V segment lost 1 base, leaving 33 bases of the junction unmatched. The germline gives CDR1 SQVTM, CDR2 ANQGSEA. The CDR3 contains 21 residues. In DNA, the CDR3 is TGCAGCGTTGAAGTAGATAGGCAGGGGGACGACCTCAATCGATGGGAATTTTCCTACACCTTC. This encodes CSVEVDRQGDDLNRWEFSYTF.

This chain joins TRBV5-6 and TRBJ2-1; TRBD1 is a possible D gene (5 bases). Trimming pared 1 base from V and 9 bases from J, leaving 11 bases between. The CDR3 covers 13 residues. CDR1 SGHDT and CDR2 YYEEEE come from the germline V gene. CDR3 sequence (DNA): TGTGCCAGCAGCTTGTTGCCGGACATTGAGCAGTTCTTC. Its protein product is CASSLLPDIEQFF. Supplemented by reference TRBV5-6 and TRBJ2-1, the full variable domain reads DAGVTQSPTHLIKTRGQQVTLRCSPKSGHDTVSWYQQALGQGPQFIFQYYEEEERQRGNFPDRFSGHQFPNYSSELNVNALLLGDSALYLCASSLLPDIEQFFGPGTRLTVL.

The rearrangement uses TRBV12-5 and TRBJ1-6; 8 bases align to TRBD1. Per germline, CDR1 LGHNT and CDR2 FRNRAP. V trimming: 4 bases; J trimming: 7 bases; junction bases outside the gene matches: 6. The CDR3 is 15 amino acids. The CDR3 loop reads CASGSGTGSNSPLHF. In nucleotides, the CDR3 is TGTGCTAGTGGTTCAGGGACAGGAAGCAATTCACCCCTCCACTTT.

This clone appeared once. This chain uses TRBV14 with TRBJ1-1; D remains unclear. Germline assignment: CDR1 SGHDN and CDR2 FVKESK. The V end was cut by 4 bases, the J end by 1 base, with 7 bases between. The CDR3 has 13 residues. For the CDR3, the DNA is TGTGCCAGCAGCCCAAACAGGAACACTGAAGCTTTCTTT. This encodes CASSPNRNTEAFF.

This chain uses TRBV27 with TRBJ1-1; 7 bases map to TRBD1. Looked up from germline, CDR1 is MNHEY and CDR2 is SMNVEV (reference sequence). CDR3 length: 14 residues. The V gene end was trimmed by 6 bases and the J gene end by 3 bases; junction bases not matched to a gene: 7. For the CDR3, the DNA is TGTGCCAGCAGGGCAGGGGGGTCCTACACTGAAGCTTTCTTT. Translated, it gives CASRAGGSYTEAFF.